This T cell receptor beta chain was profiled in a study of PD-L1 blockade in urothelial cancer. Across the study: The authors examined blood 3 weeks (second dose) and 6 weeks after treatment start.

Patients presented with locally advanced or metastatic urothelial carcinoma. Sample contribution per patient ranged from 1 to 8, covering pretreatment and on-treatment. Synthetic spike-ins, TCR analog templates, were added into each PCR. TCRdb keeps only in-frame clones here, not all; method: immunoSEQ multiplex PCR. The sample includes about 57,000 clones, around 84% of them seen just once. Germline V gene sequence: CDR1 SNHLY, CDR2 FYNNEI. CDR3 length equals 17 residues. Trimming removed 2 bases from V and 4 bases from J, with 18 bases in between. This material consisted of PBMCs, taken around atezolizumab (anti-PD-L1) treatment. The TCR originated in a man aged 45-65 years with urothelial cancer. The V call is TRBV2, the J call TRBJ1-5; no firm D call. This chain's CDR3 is CASSEPAWVPGNQPQHF. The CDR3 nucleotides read TGTGCCAGCAGTGAACCCGCATGGGTACCGGGTAATCAGCCCCAGCATTTT. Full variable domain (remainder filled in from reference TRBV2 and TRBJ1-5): EPEVTQTPSHQVTQMGQEVILRCVPISNHLYFYWYRQILGQKVEFLVSFYNNEISEKSEIFDDQFSVERPDGSNFTLKIRSTKLEDSAMYFCASSEPAWVPGNQPQHFGDGTRLSIL.